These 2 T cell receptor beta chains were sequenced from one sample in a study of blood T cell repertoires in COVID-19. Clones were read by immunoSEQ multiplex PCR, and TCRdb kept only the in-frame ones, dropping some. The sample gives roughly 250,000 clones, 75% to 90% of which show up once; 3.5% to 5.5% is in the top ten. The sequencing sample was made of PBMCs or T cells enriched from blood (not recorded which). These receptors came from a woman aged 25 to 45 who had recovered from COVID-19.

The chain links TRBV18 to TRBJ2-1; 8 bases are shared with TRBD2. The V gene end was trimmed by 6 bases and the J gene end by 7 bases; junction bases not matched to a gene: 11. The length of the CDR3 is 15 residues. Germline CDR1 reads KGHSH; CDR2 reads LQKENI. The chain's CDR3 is CASSLGTRGNNEQFF. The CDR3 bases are TGTGCCAGCTCCCTTGGGACTAGGGGGAATAATGAGCAGTTCTTC.

CDR3 nucleotides: TGTGCCAGCAGCCAAGGGACAGGATTATACGAGCAGTACTTC. Translated, it gives CASSQGTGLYEQYF. The chain is built from TRBV14 and TRBJ2-7; 7 bases agree with TRBD1. Germline V lookup: CDR1 SGHDN, CDR2 FVKESK. V dropped 1 base and J dropped 4; count of bases not matched to a gene: 4. The CDR3 has 14 amino acids.